The clone carrying this T cell receptor (beta chain) showed up just a few times. Original handling: Reference gene primers were amplified, and this amplification served to estimate nucleated cell counts. Assay used: immunoSEQ multiplex PCR; TCRdb lists only in-frame clones, some missing. The V and J calls and the clone size are those of that table, but D and trimming were determined from the DNA. Here the sample spans over 65,000 clones, approximately 84% being singletons. The data were obtained in a study of blood T cell repertoires in COVID-19. Across the study: There were acute and convalescent COVID-19 samples, and they came from the United States, Italy and Spain. Sources were T cells, B-cell-depleted T cells, or PBMCs; the material itself was cDNA or gDNA.

The germline gives CDR1 SGHNT, CDR2 YYREEE (reference sequence). CDR3 length equals 13 residues. J lost 9 bases, V lost 0 bases, and 4 bases had no gene match. Specimen: peripheral blood. This sequence originates from a human donor in a cohort sampled during active COVID-19. The chain combines TRBV5-4 with TRBJ1-2, with TRBD1 matching 8 bases. Here the CDR3 reads CASSLGTGWSYTF. The CDR3 DNA follows: TGTGCCAGCAGCTTGGGGACAGGGTGGAGCTACACCTTC.